Each of the 7 T cell receptor beta chains below was sequenced from the same sample in a study of blood T cell repertoires in COVID-19. Data came from immunoSEQ multiplex PCR; TCRdb stores just in-frame clones and leaves some out. Among approximately 300,000 clones listed, about 82% were seen once. Sequenced: peripheral blood. Receptor source: a woman aged 45-65 years with acute or convalescent COVID-19.

The rearrangement uses TRBV2 and TRBJ1-2; a weak D match, TRBD1 (5 bases). This CDR3 is 13 amino acids long. Germline V gene data show CDR1 as SNHLY and CDR2 as FYNNEI. The V gene lost 3 bases and the J gene lost 4 bases, with 9 bases spanning the gap. The CDR3 protein is CASSEQGSYGYTF. DNA of the CDR3: TGTGCCAGCAGTGAGCAGGGTAGCTATGGCTACACCTTC. Combining the CDR3 with reference TRBV2 and TRBJ1-2 gives the whole variable domain EPEVTQTPSHQVTQMGQEVILRCVPISNHLYFYWYRQILGQKVEFLVSFYNNEISEKSEIFDDQFSVERPDGSNFTLKIRSTKLEDSAMYFCASSEQGSYGYTFGSGTRLTVV.

The genes are TRBV27 and TRBJ1-2, with D possibly TRBD1 on 5 matching bases. CDR3 length equals 15 residues. Trimming cost V 5 bases and J 1 base, with 14 bases left between them. CDR1 and CDR2 from the germline V gene are MNHEY and SMNVEV (reference sequence). The CDR3 coding sequence is TGTGCCAGCAGTGCTACAGGAGACCTTAACTATGGCTACACCTTC. Protein: CASSATGDLNYGYTF.

The genes are TRBV9 and TRBJ1-1; no reliable D call. The germline V gene encodes CDR1 SGDLS and CDR2 YYNGEE. Trimming removed 4 bases from V and 2 bases from J, with 15 bases in between. The length of the CDR3 is 15 residues. CDR3 sequence: CASSPWSSINTEAFF. Here the CDR3 DNA reads TGTGCCAGCAGCCCCTGGAGCAGCATAAACACTGAAGCTTTCTTT. Full variable domain (missing parts from reference TRBV9 and TRBJ1-1): DSGVTQTPKHLITATGQRVTLRCSPRSGDLSVYWYQQSLDQGLQFLIQYYNGEERAKGNILERFSAQQFPDLHSELNLSSLELGDSALYFCASSPWSSINTEAFFGQGTRLTVV.

This clone has a handful of counts. The chain is built from TRBV19 and TRBJ1-5; possibly TRBD1 for D (6 bases). The germline gives CDR1 LNHDA, CDR2 SQIVND (reference sequence). Between the trimmed V and J ends, which lost 5 bases and 0 bases, there was a span of 17 bases. CDR3 length equals 17 residues. CDR3: CASSAEAGTHSNQPQHF. The CDR3 region has the DNA TGTGCCAGTAGTGCCGAAGCCGGGACACATAGCAATCAGCCCCAGCATTTT.

The chain carries TRBV18 and TRBJ2-2; D remains ambiguous. This CDR3 is built from 15 residues. Trimming cost V 5 bases and J 4 bases, with 14 bases left between them. The germline gives CDR1 KGHSH, CDR2 LQKENI. The CDR3 loop reads CASSVARSGTGELFF. The CDR3 DNA reads as TGTGCCAGCTCAGTGGCTAGGAGTGGCACCGGGGAGCTGTTTTTT. Full variable domain (outside the CDR3, taken from reference TRBV18 and TRBJ2-2): NAGVMQNPRHLVRRRGQEARLRCSPMKGHSHVYWYRQLPEEGLKFMVYLQKENIIDESGMPKERFSAEFPKEGPSILRIQQVVRGDSAAYFCASSVARSGTGELFFGEGSRLTVL.

In DNA form, the CDR3 reads TGTGCCAGCAGCCCGGACAGGGTAGAGACCCAGTACTTC. This sequence encodes CASSPDRVETQYF. The rearrangement joins TRBV7-6 to TRBJ2-5, with TRBD1 identical over 8 bases. V shed 5 bases, J shed 4 bases, and the junction held 3 bases outside the gene matches. This CDR3 region has 13 residues. Germline V gene data show CDR1 as SGHVS and CDR2 as FNYEAQ. Full variable domain (rest looked up from reference TRBV7-6 and TRBJ2-5): GAGVSQSPRYKVTKRGQDVALRCDPISGHVSLYWYRQALGQGPEFLTYFNYEAQQDKSGLPNDRFSAERPEGSISTLTIQRTEQRDSAMYRCASSPDRVETQYFGPGTRLLVL.

This chain joins TRBV5-1 and TRBJ2-7, with TRBD1 identical over 7 bases. CDR1 SGHRS and CDR2 YFSETQ come from the germline V gene. The CDR3 has 15 amino acids. The junction had 6 bases not matched to a gene; V was cut back by 2 bases and J by 1 base. This CDR3 reads CASSFNRGLSYEQYF. The CDR3 DNA is TGCGCCAGCAGCTTTAACAGGGGCCTTTCCTACGAGCAGTACTTC.